This T cell receptor (beta chain) was sequenced in a study of blood T cells in healthy people across ages. V was clipped by 5 bases and J by 0 bases; unmatched bases: 7. CDR3 length: 17 amino acids. Through a sample-barcoded 5' primer and a J-beta primer mix, a second PCR was run for roughly 6 to 11 cycles. A single record per CDR3 protein comes from TCRdb applying MiXCR to the 5' RACE reads. Of hundreds of thousands of distinct CDR3 sequences listed, more than 20% are singletons. These data also formed part of another study, on T cells of mothers and their children. That paper adds: Sequencing returned over 8 million TCR beta CDR3 reads per mother and approximately 3 million per child.

The genes are TRBV12-3 or TRBV12-4 and TRBJ2-7, with 13 nucleotides matching TRBD2. This receptor was identified in a boy younger than 18 in good health. Sequences were obtained from blood. CDR3 bases: TGTGCCAGCAGTCCTAGGGGACTAGCGGGAAGCTCCTACGAGCAGTACTTC. This sequence encodes CASSPRGLAGSSYEQYF.